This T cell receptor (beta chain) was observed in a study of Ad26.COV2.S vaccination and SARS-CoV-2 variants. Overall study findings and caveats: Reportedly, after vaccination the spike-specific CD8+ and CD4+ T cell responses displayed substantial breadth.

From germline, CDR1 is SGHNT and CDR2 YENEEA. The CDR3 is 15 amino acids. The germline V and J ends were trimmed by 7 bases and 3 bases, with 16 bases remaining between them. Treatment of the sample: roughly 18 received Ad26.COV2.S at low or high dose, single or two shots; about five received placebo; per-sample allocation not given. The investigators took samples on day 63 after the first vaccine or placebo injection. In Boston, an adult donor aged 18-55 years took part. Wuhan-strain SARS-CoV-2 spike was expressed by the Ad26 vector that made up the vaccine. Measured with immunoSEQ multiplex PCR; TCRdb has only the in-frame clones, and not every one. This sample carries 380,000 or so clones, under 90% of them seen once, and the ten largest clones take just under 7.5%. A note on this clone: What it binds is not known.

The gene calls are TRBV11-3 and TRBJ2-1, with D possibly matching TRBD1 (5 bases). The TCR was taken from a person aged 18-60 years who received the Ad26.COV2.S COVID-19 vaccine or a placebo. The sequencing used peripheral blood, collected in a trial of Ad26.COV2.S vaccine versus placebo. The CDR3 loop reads CASIPWGTIYNEQFF. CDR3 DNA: TGTGCCAGCATCCCATGGGGCACCATCTACAATGAGCAGTTCTTC.